This T cell receptor beta chain was found in a study of T-cell memory formation after mild COVID-19. There are 14 residues in the CDR3. The germline CDR1 and CDR2 sequences are KGHSH and LQKENI. Losses at the gene ends were 3 bases for V and 4 bases for J; bases not matched to a gene: 0. From the 5' RACE reads, TCRdb called clonotypes with MiXCR, one entry per CDR3 protein. The data show 29,000 or so distinct CDR3 sequences, 10% to 15% seen once. This clonotype was counted only a few times. The receptor's source is an adult woman who had mild COVID-19 (a few samples of this study predate the infection). Cell type and time point are not known. The chain recombines TRBV18 with TRBJ2-2; TRBD2 matches at 9 bases. The source material was PBMCs or a T cell subset sorted from them (not recorded which). This CDR3 reads CASSPSGSTGELFF. The CDR3 region has the DNA TGTGCCAGCTCACCTAGCGGGAGCACCGGGGAGCTGTTTTTT.